Given below is one T cell receptor beta chain in context. Trimming stripped 4 bases from V and 0 bases from J, with 16 bases between. The length of the CDR3 is 16 residues. The germline CDR1 and CDR2 sequences are MNHEY and SVGAGI. The data belong to a study of blood T cell repertoires in COVID-19. Study context: COVID-19 samples collected from the United States, Italy and Spain covered acute and convalescent phases.

Per the authors' pipeline: Estimated nucleated cell counts came from reference gene primer amplification. Using immunoSEQ multiplex PCR, the repertoire was profiled, and TCRdb retains in-frame clones only, with some absent. From that table come the V and J calls and clone size; the DNA was used to work out D and trimming. The table includes around 160,000 clones, less than 90% detected once. Sequencing was carried out using peripheral blood. The genes are TRBV6-5 and TRBJ2-7; unclear D gene. The sequence came from a human donor in a cohort sampled during active COVID-19. The CDR3 DNA sequence: TGTGCCAGCAGTTCCACACGCGGATCCCGCTCCTACGAGCAGTACTTC. It specifies CASSSTRGSRSYEQYF.